The 16 T cell receptor beta chains presented below share a single source sample, sequenced in a study of blood T cell repertoires in COVID-19. This table comes from immunoSEQ multiplex PCR, and its TCRdb copy is limited to in-frame clones, with some not included. Among about 460,000 clones listed, 80% to 90% were seen once. The sample taken for sequencing was PBMCs or T cells enriched from blood (not recorded which). These receptors came from a woman aged 55 to 70 who had recovered from COVID-19.

V gene TRBV4-1 combines with J gene TRBJ1-3; unclear D gene. V was pared by 0 bases and J by 4 bases, with 10 bases between. In germline, CDR1 is MGHRA, CDR2 YSYEKL. This CDR3 spans 15 amino acids. CDR3 DNA sequence: TGCGCCAGCAGCCAAGAAACGGTTATAGGAAACACCATATATTTT. This encodes CASSQETVIGNTIYF.

This clone occurred a few times. The CDR3 loop is CASRARGRSNEKLFF. The CDR3 DNA is TGTGCCAGCAGAGCCAGGGGGCGATCTAATGAAAAACTGTTTTTT. The chain has TRBV2 and TRBJ1-4; 8 bases match TRBD1. The germline CDR1 and CDR2 sequences are SNHLY and FYNNEI. J was trimmed by 3 bases and V by 6 bases; bases with no gene match: 6. CDR3 length: 15 residues.

The J gene is TRBJ1-2, the V gene TRBV30; D remains ambiguous. V lost 4 bases, J lost 7 bases, and 16 bases lay in between. The CDR3 length is 13 residues. Germline CDR1 GTSNPN, CDR2 SVGIG (reference sequence). The CDR3 here is CAWNRVTFGGYTF. The CDR3 DNA sequence: TGTGCCTGGAATCGCGTAACCTTCGGTGGCTACACCTTC.

The gene calls are TRBV27 and TRBJ2-5; D perhaps matches TRBD1 (6 bases). The V end lost 5 bases, the J end lost 4 bases, and 11 bases lay between the germline ends. CDR3 length: 13 amino acids. Per germline, CDR1 MNHEY and CDR2 SMNVEV (reference sequence). The CDR3 spells CASSGLQGETQYF. The CDR3 DNA follows: TGTGCCAGCAGTGGTTTACAGGGAGAGACCCAGTACTTC.

The gene calls are TRBV28 and TRBJ2-3; 8 positions agree with TRBD2. The germline CDR1 and CDR2 sequences are MDHEN and SYDVKM. The CDR3 sequence is 14 residues long. V lost 6 bases to trimming and J lost 0 bases; unmatched junction nucleotides: 2. The CDR3 DNA reads TGTGCCAGCAGGGGACTAGATAGCACAGATACGCAGTATTTT. It yields the protein CASRGLDSTDTQYF.

The genes are TRBV6-5 and TRBJ2-1, with 7 bases matching TRBD1. Trimming cost V 7 bases and J 3 bases; bases outside gene matches: 3. Germline CDR1 is MNHEY and CDR2 is SVGAGI. This CDR3 region has 13 residues. The CDR3 region is CASKAGGYNEQFF. The DNA of the CDR3 is TGTGCCAGCAAAGCAGGGGGCTACAATGAGCAGTTCTTC.

A single count supports this clone. The chain joins TRBV5-1 to TRBJ2-2; maybe TRBD1 (6 bases). V lost 2 bases, J lost 5 bases, and 16 bases lay in between. The CDR3 contains 16 residues. Germline loops: CDR1 SGHRS, CDR2 YFSETQ. The CDR3 here is CASSFGLGAPTGELFF. The CDR3 DNA reads TGCGCCAGCAGCTTCGGGTTGGGGGCTCCAACCGGGGAGCTGTTTTTT.

This clone appeared a few times. The chain carries TRBV7-2 and TRBJ2-3; 10 bases align to TRBD2. Germline V gene lookup returns CDR1 SGHTA and CDR2 FQGNSA. The CDR3 totals 17 residues. The trim removed 5 bases at V and 0 bases at J, leaving 8 bases unmatched. The CDR3 nucleotides are TGTGCCAGCAGCCATCTAGCGGGAGCTACTAGCACAGATACGCAGTATTTT. Its protein product is CASSHLAGATSTDTQYF.

In its sample, this clone was seen a few times. V is TRBV27 and J is TRBJ1-5; 7 nucleotides match TRBD1. Germline V gene lookup returns CDR1 MNHEY and CDR2 SMNVEV (reference sequence). Germline trimming cut 6 bases from V and 2 bases from J; bases unmatched to any gene: 10. This CDR3 is built from 16 residues. The CDR3 spells CASSPLQGTGNQPQHF. CDR3 nucleotide sequence: TGTGCCAGCAGCCCTCTTCAGGGGACAGGCAATCAGCCCCAGCATTTT.

The chain couples TRBV3-1 (or the pseudogene TRBV3-2) to TRBJ2-2; 9 bases fit TRBD2. The length of the CDR3 is 17 residues. The V segment lost 3 bases and the J segment 5 bases; nucleotides outside the gene matches: 10. CDR1 and CDR2 (germline): LGHDT, YNNKEL (reference sequence). The CDR3 DNA is TGTGCCAGCAGCCACGGTGGCGGGGGGGCCTATACCGGGGAGCTGTTTTTT. This translates into CASSHGGGGAYTGELFF.

This clone was counted once. This chain links TRBV5-1 with TRBJ2-1; D might be TRBD2 (6 bases). Deletions cut 2 bases from V and 8 bases from J, with 17 bases between. CDR1 is SGHRS and CDR2 is YFSETQ in the germline V gene. This CDR3 has 15 amino acids. CDR3 amino acids: CASSFWGEGEHEQFF. CDR3 bases: TGCGCCAGCAGCTTTTGGGGGGAAGGGGAACATGAGCAGTTCTTC.

The J gene is TRBJ1-5, the V gene TRBV10-3, with D possibly matching TRBD1 (5 bases). CDR1 and CDR2 (germline): ENHRY, SYGVKD. The CDR3 has 15 residues. Trimming took off 10 bases at V and 0 bases at J, with 16 bases between the two ends. The CDR3: CATKQGYLSNQPQHF. CDR3 DNA: TGTGCCACCAAGCAGGGCTACCTTAGCAATCAGCCCCAGCATTTT.

This rearrangement joins TRBV4-1 to TRBJ1-2; perhaps TRBD1 as D (5 bases). V lost 0 bases, J lost 5 bases, and 10 bases lay in between. CDR3 length: 14 residues. Per the germline V gene, CDR1 is MGHRA and CDR2 is YSYEKL. The CDR3, as DNA: TGCGCCAGCAGCCAAGATAGTCGGGGGTATGGCTACACCTTC. Translating gives CASSQDSRGYGYTF.

The chain combines TRBV11-2 with TRBJ1-2; TRBD1 agrees at 8 bases. The CDR3 covers 14 residues. Germline V lookup: CDR1 SGHAT, CDR2 FQNNGV. Unmatched junction bases numbered 8, after V lost 5 bases and J lost 6 bases. DNA of the CDR3: TGTGCCAGCAGCCTCCAGACAGGGGCGGATGGCTACACCTTC. It yields the protein CASSLQTGADGYTF.

The chain is built from TRBV6-5 and TRBJ2-7; 10 nucleotides match TRBD2. Germline-derived CDR1 and CDR2 are MNHEY and SVGAGI. With V trimmed by 4 bases and J by 4 bases, 7 bases remained unmatched. This CDR3 has 15 residues. The CDR3, as DNA: TGTGCCAGCAGTTCAGCTAGCGGGGGCATTTACGAGCAGTACTTC. Translation: CASSSASGGIYEQYF.

This chain connects TRBV3-1 (or the pseudogene TRBV3-2) to TRBJ2-3; 7 bases are shared with TRBD1. CDR1 LGHDT and CDR2 YNNKEL come from the germline V gene (reference sequence). V shed 3 bases and J 5 bases; nucleotides not matched to a gene: 2. This CDR3 has 13 amino acids. CDR3 nucleotides: TGTGCCAGCAGCCAGACAGGGCAAGATACGCAGTATTTT. Encoded protein: CASSQTGQDTQYF.